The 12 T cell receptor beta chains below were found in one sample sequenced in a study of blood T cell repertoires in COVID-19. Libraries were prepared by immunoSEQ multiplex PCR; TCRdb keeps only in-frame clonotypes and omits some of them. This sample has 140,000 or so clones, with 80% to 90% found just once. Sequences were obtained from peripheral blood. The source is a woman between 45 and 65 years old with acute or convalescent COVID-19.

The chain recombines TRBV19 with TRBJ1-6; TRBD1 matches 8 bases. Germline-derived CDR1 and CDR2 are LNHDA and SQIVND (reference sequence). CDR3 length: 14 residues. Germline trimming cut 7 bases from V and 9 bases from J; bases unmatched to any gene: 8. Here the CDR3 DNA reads TGTGCCAGTACCGGACAGGGTGCGGGTTCACCCCTCCACTTT. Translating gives CASTGQGAGSPLHF.

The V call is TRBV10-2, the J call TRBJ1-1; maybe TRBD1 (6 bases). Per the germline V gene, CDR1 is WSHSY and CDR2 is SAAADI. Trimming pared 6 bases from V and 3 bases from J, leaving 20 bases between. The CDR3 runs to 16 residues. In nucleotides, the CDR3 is TGCGCCAGCAGGCCTACCCCGCCAGAGGGGGACACTGAAGCTTTCTTT. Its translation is CASRPTPPEGDTEAFF.

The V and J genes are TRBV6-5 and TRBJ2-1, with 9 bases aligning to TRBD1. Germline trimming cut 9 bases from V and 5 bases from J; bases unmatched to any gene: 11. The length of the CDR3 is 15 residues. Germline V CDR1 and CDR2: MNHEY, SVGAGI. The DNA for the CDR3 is TGTGCCAGTCTTCCCGGGACAGGGAGCAACAATGAGCAGTTCTTC. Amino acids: CASLPGTGSNNEQFF.

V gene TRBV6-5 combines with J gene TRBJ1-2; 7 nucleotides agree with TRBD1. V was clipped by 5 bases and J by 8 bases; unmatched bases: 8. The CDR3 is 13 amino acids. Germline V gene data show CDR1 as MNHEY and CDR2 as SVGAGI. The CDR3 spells CASSTGAVEGYTF. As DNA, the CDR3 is TGTGCCAGCAGTACAGGGGCGGTGGAGGGCTACACCTTC.

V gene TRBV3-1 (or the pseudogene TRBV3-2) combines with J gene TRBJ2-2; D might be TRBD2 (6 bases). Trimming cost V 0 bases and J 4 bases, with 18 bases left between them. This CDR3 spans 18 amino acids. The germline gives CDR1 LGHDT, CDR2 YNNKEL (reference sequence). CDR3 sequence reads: CASSQDHGSSAFTGELFF. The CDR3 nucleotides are TGTGCCAGCAGCCAAGATCACGGGTCTAGCGCCTTCACCGGGGAGCTGTTTTTT.

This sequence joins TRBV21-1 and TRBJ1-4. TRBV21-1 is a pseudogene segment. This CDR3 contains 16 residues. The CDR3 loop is CASSKRYAEANEKLFF. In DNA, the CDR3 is TGTGCCAGCAGCAAAAGATACGCGGAAGCTAATGAAAAACTGTTTTTT.

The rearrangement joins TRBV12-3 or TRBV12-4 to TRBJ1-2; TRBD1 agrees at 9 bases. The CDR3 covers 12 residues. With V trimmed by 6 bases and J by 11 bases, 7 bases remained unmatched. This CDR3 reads CASRETGGSYTF. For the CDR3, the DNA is TGTGCCAGCAGAGAGACAGGGGGATCTTACACCTTC.

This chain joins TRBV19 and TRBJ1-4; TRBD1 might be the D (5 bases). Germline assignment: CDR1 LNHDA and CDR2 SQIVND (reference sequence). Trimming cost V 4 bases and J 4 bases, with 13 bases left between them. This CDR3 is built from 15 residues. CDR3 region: CASSTTGFFNEKLFF. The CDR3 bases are TGTGCCAGTAGTACTACAGGATTTTTTAATGAAAAACTGTTTTTT.

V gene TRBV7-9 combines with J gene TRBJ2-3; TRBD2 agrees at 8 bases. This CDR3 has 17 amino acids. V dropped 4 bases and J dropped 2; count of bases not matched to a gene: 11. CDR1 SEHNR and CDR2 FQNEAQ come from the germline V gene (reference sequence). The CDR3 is CASSSSGSGAYTDTQYF. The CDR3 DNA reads TGTGCCAGCAGCTCTTCGGGTAGCGGGGCGTACACAGATACGCAGTATTTT.

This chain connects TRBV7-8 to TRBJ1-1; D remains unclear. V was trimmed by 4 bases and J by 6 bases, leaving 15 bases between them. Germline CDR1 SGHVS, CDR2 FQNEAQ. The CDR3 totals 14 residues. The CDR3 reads CASSSAKRGPEAFF. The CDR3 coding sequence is TGTGCCAGCAGCTCAGCTAAGCGGGGTCCTGAAGCTTTCTTT.

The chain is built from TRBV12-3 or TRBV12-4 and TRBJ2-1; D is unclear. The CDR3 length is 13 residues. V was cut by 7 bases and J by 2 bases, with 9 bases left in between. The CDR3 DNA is TGTGCCAGCATGCGGCCCCCCTACAATGAGCAGTTCTTC. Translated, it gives CASMRPPYNEQFF.

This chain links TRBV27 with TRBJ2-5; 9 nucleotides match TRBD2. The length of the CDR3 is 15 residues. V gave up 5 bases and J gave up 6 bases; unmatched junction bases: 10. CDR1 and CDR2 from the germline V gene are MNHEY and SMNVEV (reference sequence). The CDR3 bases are TGTGCCAGCAGTGCGGGAGGGACTATCCGGCAGACCCAGTACTTC. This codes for CASSAGGTIRQTQYF.